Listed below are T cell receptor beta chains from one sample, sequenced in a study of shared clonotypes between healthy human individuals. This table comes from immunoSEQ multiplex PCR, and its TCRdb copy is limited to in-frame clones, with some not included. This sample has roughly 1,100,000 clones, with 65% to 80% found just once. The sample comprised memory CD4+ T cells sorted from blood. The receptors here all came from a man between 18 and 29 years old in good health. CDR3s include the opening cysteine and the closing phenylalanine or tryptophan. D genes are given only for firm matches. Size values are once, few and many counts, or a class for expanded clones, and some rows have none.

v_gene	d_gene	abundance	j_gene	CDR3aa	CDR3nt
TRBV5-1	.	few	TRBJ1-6	CASSPDGGAPLHF	TGCGCCAGCAGCCCGGACGGCGGGGCACCCCTCCACTTT
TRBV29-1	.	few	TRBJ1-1	CSVVYAWRAFF	TGCAGCGTTGTTTATGCCTGGCGTGCTTTCTTT
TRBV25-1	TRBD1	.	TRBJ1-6	CASSESRQGNSPLHF	TGTGCCAGCAGTGAATCGAGACAGGGGAATTCACCCCTCCACTTT
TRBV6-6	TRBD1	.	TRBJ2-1	CASSYSGQGNEQFF	TGTGCCAGCAGTTACTCTGGACAGGGCAATGAGCAGTTCTTC
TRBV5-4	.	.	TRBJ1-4	CASSFAEATNEKLFF	TGTGCCAGCAGCTTTGCGGAAGCAACTAATGAAAAACTGTTTTTT
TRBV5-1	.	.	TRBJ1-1	CASSLGTGPYTEAFF	TGCGCCAGCAGCTTGGGAACAGGGCCTTACACTGAAGCTTTCTTT
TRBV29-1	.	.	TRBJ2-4	CSVSPGGGSKNIQYF	TGCAGCGTCAGTCCGGGGGGCGGCTCCAAAAACATTCAGTACTTC
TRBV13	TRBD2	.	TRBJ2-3	CASSLGLAGALADTQYF	TGTGCCAGCAGCCTGGGACTAGCGGGAGCTCTCGCAGATACGCAGTATTTT
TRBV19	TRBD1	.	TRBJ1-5	CASSQGGQGYSQPQHF	TGTGCCAGTAGCCAAGGGGGACAGGGGTATTCTCAGCCCCAGCATTTT
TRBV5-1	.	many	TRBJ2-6	CASSSGVASGANVLTF	TGCGCCAGCAGCTCGGGGGTGGCGTCTGGGGCCAACGTCCTGACTTTC
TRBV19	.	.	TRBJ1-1	CASSSGLLMNTEAFF	TGTGCCAGTAGTTCCGGGCTCCTAATGAACACTGAAGCTTTCTTT
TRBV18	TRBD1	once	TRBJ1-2	CASSPYERTGHYTF	TGTGCCAGCTCACCCTACGAGCGGACAGGGCACTACACCTTC
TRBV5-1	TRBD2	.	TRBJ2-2	CASSGLGGPAGELFF	TGCGCCAGCAGCGGATTGGGAGGGCCAGCCGGGGAGCTGTTTTTT
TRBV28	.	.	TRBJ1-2	CASTKTGVSNYGYTF	TGTGCCAGCACCAAAACGGGGGTTTCTAACTATGGCTACACCTTC
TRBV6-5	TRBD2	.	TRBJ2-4	CASSSAGGTSIQYF	TGTGCCAGCAGTTCCGCGGGGGGGACTAGCATTCAGTACTTC
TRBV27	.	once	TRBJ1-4	CASSPQGVRGEKLFF	TGTGCCAGCAGTCCACAGGGAGTCAGAGGTGAAAAACTGTTTTTT
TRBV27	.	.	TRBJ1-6	CASSLDAPGHRNYNSPLHF	TGTGCCAGCAGTTTAGACGCTCCGGGACACAGAAACTATAATTCACCCCTCCACTTT
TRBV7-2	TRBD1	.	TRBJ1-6	CASSLGGTGTSPLHF	TGTGCCAGCAGCTTAGGTGGGACAGGGACCTCACCCCTCCACTTT
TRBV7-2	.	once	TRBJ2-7	CASSLGGVSSYEQYF	TGTGCCAGCAGCTTGGGCGGGGTGAGCTCCTACGAGCAGTACTTC
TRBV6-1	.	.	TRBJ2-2	CASSEQGYTGELFF	TGTGCCAGCAGTGAACAAGGGTACACCGGGGAGCTGTTTTTT
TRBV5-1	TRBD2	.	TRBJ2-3	CASSLGGGLAGSFAQYF	TGCGCCAGCAGCTTGGGAGGGGGCCTAGCGGGATCTTTCGCGCAGTATTTT
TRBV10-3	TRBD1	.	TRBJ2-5	CAIKGTGETQYF	TGTGCCATCAAAGGGACAGGAGAGACCCAGTACTTC
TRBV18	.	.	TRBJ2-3	CASSPPRGRGDTQYF	TGTGCCAGCTCACCTCCCCGGGGGAGAGGAGATACGCAGTATTTT
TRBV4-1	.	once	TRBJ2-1	CASSQDQAIGAGEQFF	TGCGCCAGCAGCCAAGATCAGGCTATAGGGGCTGGTGAGCAGTTCTTC
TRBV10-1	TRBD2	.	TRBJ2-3	CASSASGRGDTQYF	TGCGCCAGCAGTGCTAGCGGGAGGGGAGATACGCAGTATTTT
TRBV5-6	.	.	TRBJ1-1	CASSLVRQMNTEAFF	TGTGCCAGCAGCTTGGTCAGACAAATGAACACTGAAGCTTTCTTT
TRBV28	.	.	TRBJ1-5	CASSFPSQGGNQPQHF	TGTGCCAGCAGTTTTCCGTCGCAGGGTGGCAATCAGCCCCAGCATTTT
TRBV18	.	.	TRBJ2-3	CASLGQVDTDTQYF	TGTGCCAGCCTAGGTCAGGTCGACACAGATACGCAGTATTTT
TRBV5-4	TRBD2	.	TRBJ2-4	CASSLAGTSGKNIQYF	TGTGCCAGCAGCTTGGCCGGGACTAGCGGAAAAAACATTCAGTACTTC
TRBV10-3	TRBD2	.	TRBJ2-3	CAISEGAGGDTQYF	TGTGCCATCAGTGAGGGAGCGGGGGGGGATACGCAGTATTTT
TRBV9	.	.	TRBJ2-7	CASSVDRGSYEQYF	TGTGCCAGCAGCGTAGATCGGGGGTCCTACGAGCAGTACTTC
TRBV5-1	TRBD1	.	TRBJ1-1	CASSRDRGSTEAFF	TGCGCCAGCAGCCGGGACAGGGGTAGTACTGAAGCTTTCTTT
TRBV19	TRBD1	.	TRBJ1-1	CASSITGQLNTEAFF	TGTGCCAGTAGTATTACGGGACAGCTGAACACTGAAGCTTTCTTT
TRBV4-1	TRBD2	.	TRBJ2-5	CASRAGLEQGETQYF	TGCGCCAGCAGGGCCGGACTAGAGCAGGGAGAGACCCAGTACTTC
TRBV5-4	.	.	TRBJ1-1	CASSPPGGRNTEAFF	TGTGCCAGCAGCCCACCGGGGGGAAGGAACACTGAAGCTTTCTTT
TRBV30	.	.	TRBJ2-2	CAWSVNGELFF	TGTGCCTGGAGTGTGAACGGGGAGCTGTTTTTT
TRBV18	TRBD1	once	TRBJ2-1	CASFRDRAPEQFF	TGTGCCAGCTTCCGGGACAGGGCTCCTGAGCAGTTCTTC
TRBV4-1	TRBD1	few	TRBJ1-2	CASSQGDRVYGYTF	TGCGCCAGCAGCCAAGGGGACAGAGTCTATGGCTACACCTTC
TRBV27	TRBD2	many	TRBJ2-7	CASSPLGGAGGYYEQYF	TGTGCCAGCAGTCCCCTGGGGGGCGCGGGAGGTTACTACGAGCAGTACTTC
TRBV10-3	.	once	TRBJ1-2	CATSPAGANGYTF	TGTGCCACCTCCCCGGCAGGGGCGAATGGCTACACCTTC
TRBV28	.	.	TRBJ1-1	CASSYRERTNTEAFF	TGTGCCAGCAGTTACCGCGAACGGACGAACACTGAAGCTTTCTTT
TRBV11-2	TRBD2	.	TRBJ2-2	CASSLEAGARTGELFF	TGTGCCAGCAGCTTAGAAGCGGGAGCCCGCACCGGGGAGCTGTTTTTT
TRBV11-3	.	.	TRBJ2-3	CASSGPSISTQYF	TGTGCCAGCAGCGGCCCCAGCATTAGTACGCAGTATTTT
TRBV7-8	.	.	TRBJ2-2	CASSLDRYTGELFF	TGTGCCAGCAGCTTAGACCGATACACCGGGGAGCTGTTTTTT
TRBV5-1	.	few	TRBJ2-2	CASSLEGGTGELFF	TGCGCCAGCAGCTTGGAAGGGGGCACCGGGGAGCTGTTTTTT
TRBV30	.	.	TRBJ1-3	CACDRKGMDSGSSGNTIYF	TGTGCCTGCGACCGGAAAGGAATGGACAGCGGGTCCTCTGGAAACACCATATATTTT
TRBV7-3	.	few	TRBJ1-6	CASSLGTNSPLHF	TGTGCCAGCAGCTTAGGTACGAATTCACCCCTCCACTTT
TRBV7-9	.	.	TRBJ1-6	CASSSGARSPLHF	TGTGCCAGCAGCTCCGGGGCACGTTCACCCCTCCACTTT
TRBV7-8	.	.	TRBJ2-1	CASSGGLPDNEQFF	TGTGCCAGCAGCGGAGGCCTCCCAGACAATGAGCAGTTCTTC
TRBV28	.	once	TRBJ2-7	CASSLGYGEQYF	TGTGCCAGCAGTTTAGGGTACGGCGAGCAGTACTTC